The rows below give T cell receptor beta chains drawn from one sample of a study of blood T cell repertoires in COVID-19. Only in-frame clones appear in the TCRdb table, and some are missing; sequencing was by immunoSEQ multiplex PCR. In the table there are 220,000 or so clones, roughly nine tenths of which are singletons. Sequencing input: peripheral blood. The receptors here all came from a woman in her forties or fifties with COVID-19, enrolled during active disease. Both conserved end residues are trimmed from each CDR3. Fields, in order: V gene, clone size, CDR3 length, CDR3 protein. The size field is filled for only some rows; it gives once, few, many or a size class.

TRBV28,NA,11,ASSITGQHGYT
TRBV14,NA,15,ASSQEGVAGSTDTQY
TRBV19,NA,13,ASSIATDPTYEQY
TRBV4-1,NA,13,ASSQSLGLPSGLF
TRBV28,NA,16,ASRSTQGLRAAAETQY
TRBV19,NA,11,ASSLDSNYGYT
TRBV19,NA,13,ASSLGSGTGNTIY
TRBV14,many,12,ASSQRQGAYIQY
TRBV12-5,NA,11,ASGSTSWETQY
TRBV28,NA,14,ASSPMDSPSTDTQY
TRBV5-1,NA,12,ASSLESNGIGYT
TRBV2,NA,11,ASTRDSSYEQY
TRBV28,once,17,ASSLWSSRDGGVTDTQY
TRBV7-9,NA,11,ASSPLAQETQY
TRBV11-3,NA,16,ASSLDYYSLDATGELF
TRBV6-1,NA,17,ASSESPAGASWAKNIQY